These 13 T cell receptor beta chains originate from one sample sequenced in a study of T cell repertoires in cytomegalovirus infection. Their antigen targets remain unknown. One entry per CDR3 protein, called by TCRdb with MiXCR from the reads. The table lists about 920,000 distinct CDR3 sequences, 31% of them singletons. The material was cultured CD8+ T cells from PBMCs, obtained from culture after CMV antigen stimulation. These receptors came from a human donor in good health (CMV status not recorded). Some clones in this sample may be carry-over from other donors' samples.

This clonotype was recorded a few times. This sequence joins TRBV11-1 and TRBJ1-2, with D unresolved. The CDR3 is 14 amino acids. CDR1 is SGHAT, CDR2 FQDESV, per germline (reference sequence). Trimming left V 4 bases short and J 2 bases short, with 11 bases between. The CDR3 DNA reads TGTGCCAGCAGCTCGTCCGGTTCAAACTATGGCTACACCTTC. Translated: CASSSSGSNYGYTF.

The gene calls are TRBV7-6 and TRBJ2-1, with 8 bases identical to TRBD1. Trimming took 6 bases from V and 14 from J; bases not matched to a gene: 9. The CDR3 runs 12 residues. Per germline, CDR1 SGHVS and CDR2 FNYEAQ. This CDR3 is CASSGPTGVKFF. For the CDR3, the DNA is TGTGCCAGCAGTGGCCCGACAGGGGTGAAGTTCTTC.

The chain carries TRBV19 and TRBJ2-5; 11 bases line up with TRBD2. Germline V gene data show CDR1 as LNHDA and CDR2 as SQIVND (reference sequence). The length of the CDR3 is 16 residues. The V gene end was trimmed by 10 bases and the J gene end by 0 bases; junction bases not matched to a gene: 10. The CDR3 region is CATSGGTSGHQETQYF. CDR3 DNA sequence: TGTGCCACCTCAGGTGGGACTAGCGGACACCAAGAGACCCAGTACTTC.

This chain connects TRBV12-3 or TRBV12-4 to TRBJ2-1; D is uncertain. There are 14 residues in the CDR3. V dropped 7 bases and J dropped 8 bases, with 18 bases sitting between them. DNA for the CDR3: TGTGCCAGCAATCCCGACTCGGAATGGGATGAGCAGTTCTTC. Translating it yields CASNPDSEWDEQFF.

The rearrangement joins TRBV15 to TRBJ2-7, with a tentative D call TRBD1 (6 bases). The germline V gene has CDR1 LNHNV and CDR2 YYDKDF (reference sequence). The CDR3 extends over 13 amino acids. Between the trimmed V and J ends, which lost 7 bases and 0 bases, there was a span of 10 bases. CDR3 protein: CATTTGLSYEQYF. The CDR3 DNA reads TGTGCCACCACGACAGGCCTCTCCTACGAGCAGTACTTC.

This clonotype was seen a few times. This chain links TRBV6-1 with TRBJ2-2; 7 nucleotides match TRBD2. J lost 3 bases, V lost 7 bases, and 11 bases had no gene match. CDR1 is MNHNS and CDR2 is SASEGT in the germline V gene. The CDR3 length is 16 residues. The DNA for the CDR3 is TGTGCCAGCATTCCCGGGGACTACTTGGACACCGGGGAGCTGTTTTTT. Translation gives CASIPGDYLDTGELFF.

The chain links TRBV27 to TRBJ2-1; maybe TRBD2 (7 bases). The CDR3 sequence is 16 residues long. Germline values: CDR1 MNHEY, CDR2 SMNVEV (reference sequence). V lost 4 bases, J lost 0 bases, and 13 bases lay in between. In DNA form, the CDR3 reads TGTGCCAGCAGTTGGGGGGGGGCCATCTCCTACAATGAGCAGTTCTTC. This gives the protein CASSWGGAISYNEQFF.

The chain links TRBV6-5 to TRBJ1-4, with TRBD1 identical over 7 bases. CDR1 MNHEY and CDR2 SVGAGI come from the germline V gene. The CDR3 covers 14 residues. V shed 2 bases and J 7 bases; nucleotides not matched to a gene: 4. CDR3 protein: CASSYRQGGEKLFF. CDR3 in DNA: TGTGCCAGCAGTTACAGACAGGGAGGTGAAAAACTGTTTTTT.

This clonotype was seen a few times. V gene TRBV28 combines with J gene TRBJ1-5; 8 bases are a match to TRBD1. Germline V gene data show CDR1 as MDHEN and CDR2 as SYDVKM. J lost 11 bases, V lost 6 bases, and 12 bases had no gene match. This CDR3 has 14 residues. DNA for the CDR3: TGTGCCAGCAGCCCGACAGGGGCCCGAGGGGCCCAGCATTTT. Translated: CASSPTGARGAQHF.

The rearrangement uses TRBV4-1 and TRBJ2-1, with TRBD1 identical over 7 bases. This CDR3 spans 17 amino acids. Losses at the gene ends were 0 bases for V and 2 bases for J; bases not matched to a gene: 7. CDR1 and CDR2 (germline): MGHRA, YSYEKL. The chain's CDR3 is CASSQDLQGVPYNEQFF. The CDR3 DNA is TGCGCCAGCAGCCAAGATCTTCAGGGGGTACCCTACAATGAGCAGTTCTTC.

This clonotype appeared a few times. The chain joins TRBV7-9 to TRBJ1-2; possibly TRBD1 for D (6 bases). This CDR3 is built from 15 residues. CDR1 and CDR2 from the germline V gene are SEHNR and FQNEAQ (reference sequence). V lost 2 bases and J 3 bases, leaving 13 bases between the germline ends. CDR3 DNA: TGTGCCAGCAGCTTACGGAGGGGGGAAGACTATGGCTACACCTTC. It translates to CASSLRRGEDYGYTF.

This clonotype was observed at least ten times. This chain joins TRBV7-6 and TRBJ2-7, with D uncertain. Between the trimmed V and J ends, which lost 0 bases and 1 base, there was a span of 4 bases. Germline-derived CDR1 and CDR2 are SGHVS and FNYEAQ. This CDR3 is 13 amino acids long. CDR3 protein: CASSLAASYEQYV. CDR3 coding DNA: TGTGCCAGCAGCTTAGCAGCTTCCTACGAGCAGTACGTC.

The chain carries TRBV20-1 and TRBJ2-7; D gene ambiguous. Trimming took 4 bases from V and 2 from J, leaving 9 bases between them. The CDR3 is 12 amino acids. Germline V gene lookup returns CDR1 DFQATT and CDR2 SNEGSKA (reference sequence). CDR3 coding DNA: TGCAGTGCTATACATACCACCTACGAGCAGTACGTC. Protein sequence: CSAIHTTYEQYV.